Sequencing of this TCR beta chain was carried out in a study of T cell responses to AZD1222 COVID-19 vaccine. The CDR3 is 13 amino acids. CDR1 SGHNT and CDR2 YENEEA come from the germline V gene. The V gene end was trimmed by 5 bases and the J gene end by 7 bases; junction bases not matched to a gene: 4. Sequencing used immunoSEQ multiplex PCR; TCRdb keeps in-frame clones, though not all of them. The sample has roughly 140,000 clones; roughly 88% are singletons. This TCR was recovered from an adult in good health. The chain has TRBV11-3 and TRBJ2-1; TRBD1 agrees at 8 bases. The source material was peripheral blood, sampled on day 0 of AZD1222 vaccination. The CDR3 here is CASSLRQGNEQFF. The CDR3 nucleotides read TGTGCCAGCAGCCTCCGACAGGGGAATGAGCAGTTCTTC. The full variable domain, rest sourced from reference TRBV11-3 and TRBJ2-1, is EAGVVQSPRYKIIEKKQPVAFWCNPISGHNTLYWYLQNLGQGPELLIRYENEEAVDDSQLPKDRFSAERLKGVDSTLKIQPAELGDSAVYLCASSLRQGNEQFFGPGTRLTVL.